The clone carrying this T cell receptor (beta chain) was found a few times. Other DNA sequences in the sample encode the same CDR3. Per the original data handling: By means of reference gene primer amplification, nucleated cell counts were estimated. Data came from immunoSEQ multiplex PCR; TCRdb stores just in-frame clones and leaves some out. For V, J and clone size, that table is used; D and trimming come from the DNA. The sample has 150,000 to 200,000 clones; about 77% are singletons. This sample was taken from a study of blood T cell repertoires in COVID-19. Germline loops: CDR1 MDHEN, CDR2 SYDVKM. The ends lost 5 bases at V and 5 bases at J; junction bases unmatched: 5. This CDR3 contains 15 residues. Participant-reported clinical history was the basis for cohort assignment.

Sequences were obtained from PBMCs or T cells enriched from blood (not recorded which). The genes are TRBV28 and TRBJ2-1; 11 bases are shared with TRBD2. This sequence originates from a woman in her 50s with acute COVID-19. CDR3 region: CASSPTSGGHNEQFF. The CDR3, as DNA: TGTGCCAGCAGTCCCACTAGCGGGGGACACAATGAGCAGTTCTTC.